This T cell receptor (beta chain) originates from a study of T cell clones after liver transplantation. Here immunoSEQ multiplex PCR was the method, and the copy in TCRdb shows in-frame clones only, minus some. The data contain 70,000 or so clones, 90% of them singletons. Germline V gives CDR1 SGHDT, CDR2 YYEEEE. With 2 bases clipped from V and 6 bases from J, the junction kept 6 bases outside the gene matches. This CDR3 comprises 14 residues. This chain uses TRBV5-6 with TRBJ2-7; 9 bases align to TRBD1. The sample was CD4+ T cells from blood, taken before liver transplant. This TCR was sampled from a human donor who received a liver transplant. The DNA for the CDR3 is TGTGCCAGCAGCTTACCGGGACAGGGTTCCGAGCAGTACTTC. This sequence encodes CASSLPGQGSEQYF.